This record looks at one T cell receptor beta chain sequence and its context. Measured with immunoSEQ multiplex PCR; TCRdb has only the in-frame clones, and not every one. Of roughly 80,000 clones in the sample, roughly 91% were seen once. This sample is part of a study of control samples from healthy donors and cancer patients. Trimming removed 7 bases from V and 2 bases from J; junction bases left unmatched: 23. CDR3 length: 20 residues. Germline CDR1 reads LNHDA; CDR2 reads SQIVND (reference sequence). J is TRBJ1-5 and V is TRBV19; 7 positions agree with TRBD1. This receptor was obtained from a man in his fifties in good health. The sample taken for sequencing was blood. CDR3 region: CASMAARNRGGGARNQPQHF. CDR3 sequence (DNA): TGTGCCAGTATGGCGGCTCGAAACAGGGGTGGGGGGGCCCGCAATCAGCCCCAGCATTTT. The whole variable domain, filled in from reference TRBV19 and TRBJ1-5, reads DGGITQSPKYLFRKEGQNVTLSCEQNLNHDAMYWYRQDPGQGLRLIYYSQIVNDFQKGDIAEGYSVSREKKESFPLTVTSAQKNPTAFYLCASMAARNRGGGARNQPQHFGDGTRLSIL.